This TCR beta chain stems from a study of blood T cell repertoires in COVID-19. Study in general: In each case, the material was cDNA or gDNA derived from T cells, B-cell-depleted T cells, or PBMCs.

The CDR3 extends over 14 amino acids. Germline CDR1 is SGHKS and CDR2 is YYEKEE (reference sequence). Trimming cost V 4 bases and J 3 bases, with 13 bases left between them. In the authors' workflow: Reference gene primer amplification in the assay estimated nucleated cell counts. Method: immunoSEQ multiplex PCR; TCRdb's copy keeps in-frame clones and lacks some. D and trimming come from the DNA, and the V and J calls and clone size come from that table. The sample lists more than 85,000 clones; about 80% were seen once. The source of this sequence is a woman aged 80 or older with active or convalescent COVID-19. Sequenced sample: peripheral blood. The chain recombines TRBV5-5 with TRBJ2-5; D is uncertain. In DNA, the CDR3 is TGTGCCAGCAGCCCTCGGCAGACTGAAGAGACCCAGTACTTC. Its translation is CASSPRQTEETQYF.